A single sample is the source of the 10 T cell receptor beta chains below, sequenced in a study of blood T cell repertoires in COVID-19. Measured with immunoSEQ multiplex PCR; TCRdb has only the in-frame clones, and not every one. There are some 77,000 clones in the sample; 82% occur only once, and 1.8% lies in the top ten. The sample was peripheral blood. The origin of the receptors is a woman aged 55-70 years with acute or convalescent COVID-19.

The chain couples TRBV27 to TRBJ1-5; D might be TRBD1 (5 bases). Germline lookup yields CDR1 MNHEY and CDR2 SMNVEV (reference sequence). Trimming left V 7 bases short and J 4 bases short, with 17 bases between. The CDR3 loop spans 15 amino acids. The CDR3 sequence is CASMQGGALNQPQHF. The CDR3 coding sequence is TGTGCCAGCATGCAGGGAGGAGCACTGAATCAGCCCCAGCATTTT.

The rearrangement uses TRBV30 and TRBJ1-3; D is unclear. Germline loops: CDR1 GTSNPN, CDR2 SVGIG (reference sequence). V was cut by 2 bases and J by 2 bases, with 7 bases left in between. The CDR3 length is 13 residues. CDR3 sequence (DNA): TGTGCCTGGAGTTATGGCCCTGGAAACACCATATATTTT. Translation: CAWSYGPGNTIYF.

A few counts support this clone. The V call is TRBV28, the J call TRBJ1-4; weak D call: TRBD1 (5 bases). With 6 bases removed from V and 3 bases from J, the gap between germline ends came to 17 bases. CDR1 and CDR2 (germline): MDHEN, SYDVKM. The length of the CDR3 is 16 residues. The CDR3 loop reads CASRSRGGAANEKLFF. CDR3 sequence (DNA): TGTGCCAGCAGATCCCGAGGAGGGGCGGCTAATGAAAAACTGTTTTTT. Using reference TRBV28 and TRBJ1-4 for the parts outside the CDR3, the full variable domain is DVKVTQSSRYLVKRTGEKVFLECVQDMDHENMFWYRQDPGLGLRLIYFSYDVKMKEKGDIPEGYSVSREKKERFSLILESASTNQTSMYLCASRSRGGAANEKLFFGSGTQLSVL.

This clone was counted between two and nine times. As DNA, the CDR3 is TGTGCCAGCAGCCCCAGACAGTCTACCGGGGAGCTGTTTTTT. Residues: CASSPRQSTGELFF. This rearrangement joins TRBV3-1 (or the pseudogene TRBV3-2) to TRBJ2-2; the D gene is possibly TRBD1 (5 bases). CDR1 is LGHDT and CDR2 is YNNKEL in the germline V gene (reference sequence). The CDR3 is 14 residues long. V was cut by 4 bases and J by 5 bases, with 11 bases left in between.

Turning to this clone: An end of the junction does not agree with germline; a read error may underlie this. Written as DNA, the CDR3 is TGTGCCAGCAGCTTAGGTGTTGGCGGGGACAGGTCCTTC. Residues: CASSLGVGGDRSF. V and J are TRBV7-6 and TRBJ1-2, with 8 bases lining up with TRBD1. Germline CDR1 SGHVS, CDR2 FNYEAQ. CDR3 length: 13 residues.

The V and J genes are TRBV7-6 and TRBJ1-4; D unresolved. The length of the CDR3 is 18 residues. The V and J ends lost 5 bases and 0 bases respectively, with 19 bases between them. Germline V gene sequence: CDR1 SGHVS, CDR2 FNYEAQ. In DNA, the CDR3 is TGTGCCAGCAGCCTTACGACAACGGGGTACGCAACTAATGAAAAACTGTTTTTT. It yields the protein CASSLTTTGYATNEKLFF.

The chain is built from TRBV13 and TRBJ2-1; 7 nucleotides line up with TRBD2. V lost 8 bases and J lost 2; bases outside the gene matches: 9. Germline V CDR1 and CDR2: PRHDT, FYEKMQ (reference sequence). This CDR3 has 15 amino acids. The CDR3 spells CASRNAGEPYNEQFF. The CDR3 nucleotides are TGTGCCAGCCGTAATGCGGGAGAACCCTACAATGAGCAGTTCTTC.

For the CDR3, the DNA is TGCGCCAGCAGCTTCAGACAGTCGAACACCGGGGAGCTGTTTTTT. It codes for CASSFRQSNTGELFF. The chain recombines TRBV5-1 with TRBJ2-2; perhaps TRBD1 as D (5 bases). V was pared by 2 bases and J by 0 bases, with 8 bases between. Germline V gene lookup returns CDR1 SGHRS and CDR2 YFSETQ. The CDR3 has 15 amino acids.

V usage is TRBV7-2 and J usage is TRBJ2-5; D is possibly TRBD2 (6 bases). Trimming cost V 6 bases and J 4 bases, with 18 bases left between them. CDR1 and CDR2 (germline): SGHTA, FQGNSA. The CDR3 is made up of 15 amino acids. Here the CDR3 reads CASSKAPGRVETQYF. The DNA for the CDR3 is TGTGCCAGCAGTAAAGCACCCGGGAGAGTAGAGACCCAGTACTTC.

The J gene is TRBJ2-3, the V gene TRBV10-3, with 9 bases lining up with TRBD2. From germline, CDR1 is ENHRY and CDR2 SYGVKD. This CDR3 spans 16 amino acids. V shed 2 bases and J 4 bases; nucleotides not matched to a gene: 7. CDR3: CAISEEGSGGADTQYF. The CDR3 nucleotides are TGTGCCATCAGTGAGGAGGGTAGCGGGGGAGCAGATACGCAGTATTTT.